Sequencing of this T cell receptor beta chain was carried out in a study of control samples from healthy donors and cancer patients. Sequenced by immunoSEQ multiplex PCR; TCRdb stores in-frame clones only, minus some. The sample lists over 100,000 clones; 85% to 90% were seen once. Germline V lookup: CDR1 KGHSH, CDR2 LQKENI. CDR3 size: 13 residues. Trimming cost V 2 bases and J 4 bases, with 9 bases left between them. The chain uses TRBV18 and TRBJ2-7; no definite D call. This TCR was sampled from a woman aged 45-60 years in good health. The sequenced sample consisted of blood. In nucleotides, the CDR3 is TGTGCCAGCTCACCAGCATTTAATTACGAGCAGTACTTC. Amino acids: CASSPAFNYEQYF.